One T cell receptor beta chain is described in this entry. Antigen unknown. Sorted subsets were amplified in replicate PCRs using around 0.2 ug DNA, tens of thousands of T cell genomes. Some clones are missing from TCRdb's copy, which holds only in-frame ones; the method was immunoSEQ multiplex PCR. In the table there are about 2.2 million clones, 85% to 95% of which are singletons. This entry comes from a study of shared clonotypes between healthy human individuals. The study, taken as a whole, reports: Sequencing depth was predicted to influence how clonotypes are shared among donors. Non-shared clonotypes showed lower generation probabilities than clonotypes common to all four donors.

The trim removed 3 bases at V and 5 bases at J, leaving 3 bases unmatched. This CDR3 contains 14 residues. Per the germline V gene, CDR1 is MDHEN and CDR2 is SYDVKM. Positively selected for CCR7, the CD45RO-negative cells used as naive CD8 cells excluded terminally differentiated effector memory CD45RA+ cells. The TCR originated in a man younger than 35 in good health. Some clones in this sample may be carry-over from other donors' samples. The rearrangement joins TRBV28 to TRBJ2-7; 11 bases agree with TRBD1. Source material: naive CD8+ T cells from PBMCs. In nucleotides, the CDR3 is TGTGCCAGCAGTTTGTCGGACAGGGGGCACGAGCAGTACTTC. Its protein product is CASSLSDRGHEQYF.